This T cell receptor beta chain was found in a study of OX40 agonist ivuxolimab in advanced cancers. Regarding the study as a whole: Dose levels from 0.1 to 3.0 mg/kg saw CD4+ and CD8+ blood T cells expand clonally by week 6. Expanded clones were, on average, more numerous among CD8+ T cells than CD4+.

The CDR3 totals 14 residues. The V and J ends lost 5 bases and 1 base respectively, with 12 bases between them. Germline-derived CDR1 and CDR2 are SQVTM and ANQGSEA. Autoimmune disease history or systemic immunosuppression led to patients being barred. In the case of this clone: Its cognate antigen is unknown.

Some clones are missing from TCRdb's copy, which holds only in-frame ones; the method was immunoSEQ multiplex PCR. The sample shows around 15,000 clones, around 84% of them seen only once. This TCR was sampled from an adult with an advanced solid tumor such as melanoma, head and neck, liver or kidney cancer. Sequencing used CD4+ or CD8+ T cells sorted from blood, obtained in a trial of the OX40 agonist ivuxolimab. The chain joins TRBV29-1 to TRBJ2-1, with D possibly matching TRBD2 (7 bases). CDR3 nucleotide sequence: TGCAGCGTTCGAGGGGGGGTTTCCTACAATGAGCAGTTCTTC. Protein sequence: CSVRGGVSYNEQFF.